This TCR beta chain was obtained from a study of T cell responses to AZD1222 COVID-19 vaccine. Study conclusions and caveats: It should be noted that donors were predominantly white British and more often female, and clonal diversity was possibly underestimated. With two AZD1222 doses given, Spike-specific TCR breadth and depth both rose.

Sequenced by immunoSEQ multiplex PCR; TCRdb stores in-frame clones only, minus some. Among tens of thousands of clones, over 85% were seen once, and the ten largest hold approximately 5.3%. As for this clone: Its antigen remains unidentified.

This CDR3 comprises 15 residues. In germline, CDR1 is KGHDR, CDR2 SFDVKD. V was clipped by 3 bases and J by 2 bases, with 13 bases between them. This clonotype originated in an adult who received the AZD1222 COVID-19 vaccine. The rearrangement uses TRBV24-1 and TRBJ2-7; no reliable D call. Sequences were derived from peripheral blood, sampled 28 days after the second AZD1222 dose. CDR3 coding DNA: TGTGCCACCAGTGATCACCACCCTCGCCCCTACGAGCAGTACTTC. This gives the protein CATSDHHPRPYEQYF.